The 8 T cell receptor beta chains listed next were all sequenced from one sample in a study of OX40 agonist ivuxolimab in advanced cancers. This table comes from immunoSEQ multiplex PCR, and its TCRdb copy is limited to in-frame clones, with some not included. The repertoire includes about 80,000 clones, approximately 84% of them detected once, and approximately 25% sits in the top ten. This specimen consisted of CD4+ or CD8+ T cells sorted from blood, obtained in a trial of the OX40 agonist ivuxolimab. The receptors were sampled from an adult with an advanced solid tumor such as melanoma, head and neck, liver or kidney cancer.

This clone was counted a few times. The J gene is TRBJ2-3, the V gene TRBV30; perhaps TRBD1 as D (5 bases). V was trimmed by 3 bases and J by 3 bases, leaving 16 bases between them. Germline-derived CDR1 and CDR2 are GTSNPN and SVGIG (reference sequence). The CDR3 sequence is 15 residues long. The CDR3 DNA is TGTGCCTGGAGCAAAGGGCAGGGTCGGACAGATACGCAGTATTTT. Protein: CAWSKGQGRTDTQYF. The full variable domain, in which reference TRBV30 and TRBJ2-3 provide the parts outside the CDR3, is SQTIHQWPATLVQPVGSPLSLECTVEGTSNPNLYWYRQAAGRGLQLLFYSVGIGQISSEVPQNLSASRPQDRQFILSSKKLLLSDSGFYLCAWSKGQGRTDTQYFGPGTRLTVL.

V usage is TRBV12-5 and J usage is TRBJ1-1; maybe TRBD1 (6 bases). The germline V gene encodes CDR1 LGHNT and CDR2 FRNRAP. Trimming removed 6 bases at V and 1 base at J, with 12 bases between. This CDR3 region has 14 residues. CDR3 protein: CASGPGRGNTEAFF. The CDR3 DNA follows: TGTGCTAGTGGCCCGGGCAGGGGGAACACTGAAGCTTTCTTT.

J is TRBJ1-6 and V is TRBV5-8; no clear D gene. The CDR3 has 12 residues. Per the germline V gene, CDR1 is SGHTS and CDR2 is YDEGEE. The V end was cut by 4 bases, the J end by 7 bases, with 6 bases between. CDR3 bases: TGTGCCAGCAGCGAGGCGAATTCACCCCTCCACTTT. The encoded protein is CASSEANSPLHF.

The V gene is TRBV6-5, the J gene TRBJ1-6; D gene ambiguous. Germline CDR1 is MNHEY and CDR2 is SVGAGI. Deletions cut 6 bases from V and 5 bases from J, with 14 bases between. The CDR3 has 15 residues. In DNA, the CDR3 is TGTGCCAGCAGATCATTACAGTTGAATAATTCACCCCTCCACTTT. Amino acids: CASRSLQLNNSPLHF.

This sequence joins TRBV28 and TRBJ2-3; D assignment may be TRBD1 or TRBD2 (6 bases each). This CDR3 region has 14 residues. Germline V gives CDR1 MDHEN, CDR2 SYDVKM. The V end was cut by 3 bases, the J end by 7 bases, with 14 bases between. CDR3 region: CASSFWPGAYTQYF. The CDR3 nucleotides read TGTGCCAGCAGTTTCTGGCCGGGGGCATATACGCAGTATTTT.

V is TRBV29-1 and J is TRBJ1-1, with a weak D call TRBD1 (5 bases). Germline V lookup: CDR1 SQVTM, CDR2 ANQGSEA. The V gene lost 7 bases and the J gene lost 1 base, with 13 bases spanning the gap. The CDR3 is made up of 13 amino acids. CDR3 region: CSARTGPNTEAFF. For the CDR3, the DNA is TGCAGCGCCAGAACGGGGCCGAACACTGAAGCTTTCTTT.

The chain has TRBV11-2 and TRBJ2-2, with D perhaps matching TRBD1 or TRBD2 (5 bases each). Looked up from germline, CDR1 is SGHAT and CDR2 is FQNNGV. V shed 6 bases and J shed 3 bases, with 14 bases lying between them. The CDR3 has 15 amino acids. CDR3 in DNA: TGTGCCAGCAGACTGCGAGGGGAACACACCGGGGAGCTGTTTTTT. It codes for CASRLRGEHTGELFF.

The V gene is TRBV29-1, the J gene TRBJ2-7, with D unclear. The CDR3 covers 14 residues. Germline V gene data show CDR1 as SQVTM and CDR2 as ANQGSEA. V shed 4 bases and J shed 3 bases, with 16 bases lying between them. The CDR3 coding sequence is TGCAGCGTTGTTGATTCGGGCCAGAACTACGAGCAGTACTTC. The encoded protein is CSVVDSGQNYEQYF.